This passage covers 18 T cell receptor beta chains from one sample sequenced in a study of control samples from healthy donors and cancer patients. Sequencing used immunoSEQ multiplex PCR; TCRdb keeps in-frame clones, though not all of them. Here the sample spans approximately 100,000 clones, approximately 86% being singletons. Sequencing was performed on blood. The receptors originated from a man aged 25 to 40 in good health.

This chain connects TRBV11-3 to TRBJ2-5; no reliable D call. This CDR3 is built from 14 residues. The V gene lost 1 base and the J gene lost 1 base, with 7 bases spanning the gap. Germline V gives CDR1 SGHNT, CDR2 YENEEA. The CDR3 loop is CASSLGSAQETQYF. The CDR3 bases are TGTGCCAGCAGCTTAGGAAGTGCCCAAGAGACCCAGTACTTC.

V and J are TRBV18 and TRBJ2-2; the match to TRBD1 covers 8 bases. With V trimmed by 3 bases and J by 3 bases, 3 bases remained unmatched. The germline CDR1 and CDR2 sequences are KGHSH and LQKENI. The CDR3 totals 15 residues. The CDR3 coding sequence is TGTGCCAGCTCACCGCGGACAGGGCACACCGGGGAGCTGTTTTTT. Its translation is CASSPRTGHTGELFF.

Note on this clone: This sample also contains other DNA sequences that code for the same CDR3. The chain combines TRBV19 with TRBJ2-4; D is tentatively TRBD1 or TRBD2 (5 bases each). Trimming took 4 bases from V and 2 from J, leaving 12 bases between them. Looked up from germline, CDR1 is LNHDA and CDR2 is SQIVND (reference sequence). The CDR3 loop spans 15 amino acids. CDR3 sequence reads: CASSTTREPKNIQYF. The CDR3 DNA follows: TGTGCCAGTAGTACAACCAGGGAGCCCAAAAACATTCAGTACTTC.

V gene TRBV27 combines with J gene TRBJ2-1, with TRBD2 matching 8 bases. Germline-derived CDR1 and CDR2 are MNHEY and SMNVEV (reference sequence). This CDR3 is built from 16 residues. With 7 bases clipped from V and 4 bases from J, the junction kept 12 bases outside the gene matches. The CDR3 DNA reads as TGTGCCAGCACCCTAAACCAGGGACTAGGATACAATGAGCAGTTCTTC. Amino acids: CASTLNQGLGYNEQFF.

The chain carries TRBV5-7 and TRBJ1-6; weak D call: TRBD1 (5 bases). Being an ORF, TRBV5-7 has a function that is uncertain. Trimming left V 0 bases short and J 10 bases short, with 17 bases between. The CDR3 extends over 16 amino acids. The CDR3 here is CASSLADRGPGSPLHF. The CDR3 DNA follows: TGTGCCAGCAGCTTGGCCGATCGGGGACCCGGGTCACCCCTCCACTTT.

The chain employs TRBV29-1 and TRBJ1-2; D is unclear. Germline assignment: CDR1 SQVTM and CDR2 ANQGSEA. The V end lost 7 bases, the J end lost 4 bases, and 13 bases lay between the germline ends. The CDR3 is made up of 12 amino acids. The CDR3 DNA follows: TGCAGCGCCCGGTGGGGTGCCTATGGCTACACCTTC. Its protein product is CSARWGAYGYTF.

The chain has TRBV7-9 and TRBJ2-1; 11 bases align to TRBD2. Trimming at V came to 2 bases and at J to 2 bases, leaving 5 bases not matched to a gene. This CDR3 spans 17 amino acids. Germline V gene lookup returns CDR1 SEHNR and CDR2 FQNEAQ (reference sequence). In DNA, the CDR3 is TGTGCCAGCAGCTTAAGGATAGCGGGAGGGGCCTACAATGAGCAGTTCTTC. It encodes CASSLRIAGGAYNEQFF.

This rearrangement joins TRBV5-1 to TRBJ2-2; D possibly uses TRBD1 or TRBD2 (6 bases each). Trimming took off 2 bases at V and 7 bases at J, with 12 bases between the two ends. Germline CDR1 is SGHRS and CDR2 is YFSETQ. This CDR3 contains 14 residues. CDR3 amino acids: CASSFRGQDGELFF. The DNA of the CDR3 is TGCGCCAGCAGCTTTCGGGGGCAGGACGGGGAGCTGTTTTTT.

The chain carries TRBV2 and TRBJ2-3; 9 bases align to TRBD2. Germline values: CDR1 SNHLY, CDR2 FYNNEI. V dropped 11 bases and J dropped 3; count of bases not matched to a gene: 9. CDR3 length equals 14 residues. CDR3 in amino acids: CARGGAVGTDTQYF. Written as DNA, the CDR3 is TGTGCCCGCGGGGGGGCAGTGGGAACAGATACGCAGTATTTT.

CDR3 nucleotides: TGTGCCATAGCTAGGGGCAGCGGCTCTGGAAACACCATATATTTT. It is translated as CAIARGSGSGNTIYF. The rearrangement uses TRBV2 and TRBJ1-3, with D possibly being TRBD1 (5 bases). V was clipped by 10 bases and J by 0 bases, with 16 bases between them. This CDR3 comprises 15 residues. The germline CDR1 and CDR2 sequences are SNHLY and FYNNEI.

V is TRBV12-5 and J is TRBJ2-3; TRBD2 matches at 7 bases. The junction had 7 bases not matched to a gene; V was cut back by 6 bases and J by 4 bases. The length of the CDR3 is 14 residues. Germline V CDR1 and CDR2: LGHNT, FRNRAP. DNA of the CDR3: TGTGCTAGTGGCCCCGGGGAGGGATCAGATACGCAGTATTTT. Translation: CASGPGEGSDTQYF.

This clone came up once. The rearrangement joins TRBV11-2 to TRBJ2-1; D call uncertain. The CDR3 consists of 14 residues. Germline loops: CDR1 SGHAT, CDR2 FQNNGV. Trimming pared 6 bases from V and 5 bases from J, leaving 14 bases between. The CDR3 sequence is CASRARAGDNEQFF. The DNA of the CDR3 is TGTGCCAGCAGAGCTAGGGCAGGAGACAATGAGCAGTTCTTC. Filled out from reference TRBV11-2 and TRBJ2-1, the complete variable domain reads EAGVAQSPRYKIIEKRQSVAFWCNPISGHATLYWYQQILGQGPKLLIQFQNNGVVDDSQLPKDRFSAERLKGVDSTLKIQPAKLEDSAVYLCASRARAGDNEQFFGPGTRLTVL.

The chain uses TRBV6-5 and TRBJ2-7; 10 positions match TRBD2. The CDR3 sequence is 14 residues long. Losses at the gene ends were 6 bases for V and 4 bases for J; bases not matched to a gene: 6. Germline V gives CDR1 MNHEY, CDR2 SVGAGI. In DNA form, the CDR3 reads TGTGCCAGCAGGACTAGCGGGCCTCCTTACGAGCAGTACTTC. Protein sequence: CASRTSGPPYEQYF.

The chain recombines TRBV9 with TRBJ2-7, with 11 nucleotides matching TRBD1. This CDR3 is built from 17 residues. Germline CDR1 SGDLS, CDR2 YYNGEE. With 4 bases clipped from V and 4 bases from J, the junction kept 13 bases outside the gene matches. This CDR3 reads CASSTRDRGDIRYEQYF. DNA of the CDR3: TGTGCCAGCAGCACCCGGGACAGGGGGGATATCCGGTACGAGCAGTACTTC. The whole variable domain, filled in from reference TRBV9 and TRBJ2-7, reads DSGVTQTPKHLITATGQRVTLRCSPRSGDLSVYWYQQSLDQGLQFLIQYYNGEERAKGNILERFSAQQFPDLHSELNLSSLELGDSALYFCASSTRDRGDIRYEQYFGPGTRLTVT.

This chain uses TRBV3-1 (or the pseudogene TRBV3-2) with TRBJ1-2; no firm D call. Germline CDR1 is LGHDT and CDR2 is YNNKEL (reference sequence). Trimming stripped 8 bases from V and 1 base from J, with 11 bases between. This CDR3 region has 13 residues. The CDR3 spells CASGTEGNYGYTF. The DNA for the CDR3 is TGTGCCAGCGGCACCGAGGGTAACTATGGCTACACCTTC.

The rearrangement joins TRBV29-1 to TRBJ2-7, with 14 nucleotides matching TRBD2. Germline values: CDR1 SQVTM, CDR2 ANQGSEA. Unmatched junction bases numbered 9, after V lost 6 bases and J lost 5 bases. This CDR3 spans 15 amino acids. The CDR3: CSVATSGRAWDEQYF. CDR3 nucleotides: TGCAGCGTAGCGACTAGCGGGAGGGCCTGGGACGAGCAGTACTTC.

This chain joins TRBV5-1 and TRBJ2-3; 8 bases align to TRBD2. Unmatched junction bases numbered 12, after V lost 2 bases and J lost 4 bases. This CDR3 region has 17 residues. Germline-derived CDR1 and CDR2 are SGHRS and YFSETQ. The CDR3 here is CASSFPFEAGVADTQYF. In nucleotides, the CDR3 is TGCGCCAGCAGCTTCCCCTTTGAAGCGGGAGTTGCAGATACGCAGTATTTT. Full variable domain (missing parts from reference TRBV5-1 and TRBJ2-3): KAGVTQTPRYLIKTRGQQVTLSCSPISGHRSVSWYQQTPGQGLQFLFEYFSETQRNKGNFPGRFSGRQFSNSRSEMNVSTLELGDSALYLCASSFPFEAGVADTQYFGPGTRLTVL.

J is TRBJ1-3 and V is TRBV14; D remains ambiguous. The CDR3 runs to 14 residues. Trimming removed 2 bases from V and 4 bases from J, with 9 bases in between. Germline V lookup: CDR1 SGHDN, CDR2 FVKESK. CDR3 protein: CASSQYLGGNTIYF. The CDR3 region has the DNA TGTGCCAGCAGCCAATACCTTGGAGGAAACACCATATATTTT.